The 19 T cell receptor beta chains given below trace back to one sample, sequenced in a study of early T cells in non-severe SARS-CoV-2 infection. TCRdb re-derived calls from the 5' RACE reads in MiXCR, one entry per CDR3 protein. Found here are more than 85,000 distinct CDR3 sequences, less than 15% of them singletons; the top ten hold roughly 6.2%. Material for sequencing was whole blood. All receptors come from an adult who was a healthcare worker with PCR-confirmed SARS-CoV-2 infection or an uninfected control (not recorded which).

This clonotype was recorded at least ten times. The chain joins TRBV12-3 or TRBV12-4 to TRBJ1-1; 9 bases line up with TRBD1. The CDR3 contains 18 residues. J lost 5 bases, V lost 7 bases, and 20 bases had no gene match. The CDR3 nucleotides read TGTGCCAGCAAGACGACCGGGACAGGGACCATCCGGGGTACTGAAGCTTTCTTT. It specifies CASKTTGTGTIRGTEAFF.

This clonotype was detected many times. J is TRBJ2-1 and V is TRBV12-3 or TRBV12-4; D possibly corresponds to TRBD2 (6 bases). The CDR3 is made up of 13 amino acids. V lost 3 bases and J lost 7, with 10 bases in between. In DNA form, the CDR3 reads TGTGCCAGCAGTTTGGTAGCGGTGAATGAGCAGTTCTTC. As protein: CASSLVAVNEQFF.

This clonotype has ten or more counts. CDR3 region: CSAREGQGWYSPLHF. DNA of the CDR3: TGCAGTGCTAGAGAGGGACAGGGATGGTATTCACCCCTCCACTTT. This sequence joins TRBV20-1 and TRBJ1-6, with 9 bases lining up with TRBD1. V trimming: 0 bases; J trimming: 8 bases; junction bases outside the gene matches: 5. The CDR3 consists of 15 residues. The germline CDR1 and CDR2 sequences are DFQATT and SNEGSKA (reference sequence).

This clonotype was detected a few times. The chain combines TRBV5-4 with TRBJ2-1; perhaps D is TRBD1 or TRBD2 (5 bases each). Looked up from germline, CDR1 is SGHNT and CDR2 is YYREEE (reference sequence). The CDR3 runs 14 residues. With 4 bases removed from V and 7 bases from J, the gap between germline ends came to 15 bases. CDR3 coding DNA: TGTGCCAGCAGCCCGGGGACGTTGGAGAATGAGCAGTTCTTC. It translates to CASSPGTLENEQFF.

Details on this clonotype: Sequence at one end of the junction differs from germline and may be a read error. The rearrangement joins TRBV9 to TRBJ2-1; TRBD2 aligns across 9 bases. The CDR3 is made up of 15 amino acids. Germline loops: CDR1 SGDLS, CDR2 YYNGEE. The CDR3 loop is CGSSLAGAGRNEQFF. Written as DNA, the CDR3 is TGTGGCAGCAGCTTAGCGGGAGCGGGGCGCAATGAGCAGTTCTTC. Full variable domain (outside the CDR3, taken from reference TRBV9 and TRBJ2-1): DSGVTQTPKHLITATGQRVTLRCSPRSGDLSVYWYQQSLDQGLQFLIQYYNGEERAKGNILERFSAQQFPDLHSELNLSSLELGDSALYFCGSSLAGAGRNEQFFGPGTRLTVL.

In this sample, this clonotype turned up a few times. The genes are TRBV6-5 and TRBJ2-2; D might be TRBD1 (6 bases). The germline V gene has CDR1 MNHEY and CDR2 SVGAGI. This CDR3 spans 14 amino acids. With 7 bases removed from V and 7 bases from J, the gap between germline ends came to 16 bases. Here the CDR3 reads CASTVTGRGGELFF. For the CDR3, the DNA is TGTGCCAGCACCGTGACAGGCCGGGGCGGGGAGCTGTTTTTT.

This clonotype appeared many times. The chain couples TRBV11-2 to TRBJ2-6; D possibly corresponds to TRBD1 (6 bases). Trimming left V 5 bases short and J 2 bases short, with 19 bases between. Germline V CDR1 and CDR2: SGHAT, FQNNGV. There are 18 residues in the CDR3. The CDR3 loop reads CASSPLGAGDTGANVLTF. The CDR3 region has the DNA TGTGCCAGCAGCCCCTTAGGGGCAGGGGACACTGGGGCCAACGTCCTGACTTTC.

At least ten counts were recorded for this clonotype. Here the CDR3 reads CASSERRTYEQYF. CDR3 coding DNA: TGTGCCAGCAGTGAACGAAGGACCTACGAGCAGTACTTC. The rearrangement joins TRBV2 to TRBJ2-7; no clear D. Germline V gene sequence: CDR1 SNHLY, CDR2 FYNNEI. V lost 2 bases to trimming and J lost 2 bases, with 7 bases between them. This CDR3 contains 13 residues.

This clonotype came up many times. The V and J genes are TRBV4-2 and TRBJ2-7, with TRBD2 identical over 10 bases. Unmatched junction bases numbered 12, after V lost 3 bases and J lost 4 bases. There are 17 residues in the CDR3. Germline CDR1 reads LGHNA; CDR2 reads YNFKEQ. CDR3 coding DNA: TGTGCCAGCAGCCAGGGAACCTTAGCGGGAGGACGGTACGAGCAGTACTTC. This codes for CASSQGTLAGGRYEQYF.

CDR3 protein: CASSMRGSAASYEQYF. The CDR3, as DNA: TGTGCCAGTAGTATGAGGGGGTCTGCTGCCTCCTACGAGCAGTACTTC. This chain links TRBV19 with TRBJ2-7, with D possibly being TRBD1 (6 bases). The V gene's germline CDR1 is LNHDA and CDR2 SQIVND (reference sequence). V lost 3 bases to trimming and J lost 0 bases, with 15 bases between them. This CDR3 is built from 16 residues.

This clonotype was found a few times. The J gene is TRBJ2-1, the V gene TRBV27, with D perhaps TRBD1 (7 bases). The ends were cut back, 3 bases at V and 4 bases at J, with 13 bases in the middle. Germline V gene sequence: CDR1 MNHEY, CDR2 SMNVEV (reference sequence). The CDR3 covers 15 residues. The CDR3 loop is CASSFIQGGYNEQFF. Here the CDR3 DNA reads TGTGCCAGCAGTTTCATCCAGGGGGGATACAATGAGCAGTTCTTC.

The rearrangement joins TRBV28 to TRBJ2-7; the match to TRBD1 covers 9 bases. The germline V gene encodes CDR1 MDHEN and CDR2 SYDVKM. The CDR3 runs to 16 residues. The V segment lost 5 bases and the J segment 3 bases; nucleotides outside the gene matches: 11. The CDR3 DNA sequence: TGTGCCAGCAGTCCCTACAGGGGGCATAAACTCTACGAGCAGTACTTC. This codes for CASSPYRGHKLYEQYF.

The chain has TRBV7-2 and TRBJ2-1; no reliable D call. The CDR3 length is 14 residues. Germline loops: CDR1 SGHTA, CDR2 FQGNSA. The V and J ends lost 2 bases and 2 bases respectively, with 7 bases between them. The CDR3 bases are TGTGCCAGCAGCTTACGGCCCACCTACAATGAGCAGTTCTTC. It translates to CASSLRPTYNEQFF.

This clonotype was found a few times. The rearrangement uses TRBV7-9 and TRBJ2-7; 8 bases fit TRBD1. The germline gives CDR1 SEHNR, CDR2 FQNEAQ (reference sequence). CDR3 size: 15 residues. V shed 4 bases and J 5 bases; nucleotides not matched to a gene: 10. The CDR3 loop is CASSWTGTGSDEQYF. CDR3 sequence (DNA): TGTGCCAGCAGCTGGACAGGGACAGGTTCCGACGAGCAGTACTTC.

This clonotype came up a few times. The chain recombines TRBV6-4 with TRBJ2-2, with TRBD2 identical over 7 bases. Germline V gene sequence: CDR1 MRHNA, CDR2 SNTAGT. The CDR3 spans 14 residues. V was pared by 6 bases and J by 4 bases, with 5 bases of the junction left unmatched. CDR3: CASRPGGSTGELFF. The CDR3 DNA reads as TGTGCCAGCAGGCCCGGGGGGAGCACCGGGGAGCTGTTTTTT.

J is TRBJ2-1 and V is TRBV11-2; D possibly corresponds to TRBD1 (5 bases). The CDR3 runs 13 residues. V was shortened by 1 base and J by 6 bases, with 7 bases between the two germline ends. In germline, CDR1 is SGHAT, CDR2 FQNNGV. The CDR3 sequence: CASSLGRVNEQFF. DNA for the CDR3: TGTGCCAGCAGCTTAGGCAGGGTCAATGAGCAGTTCTTC.

This clonotype occurred many times. The chain is built from TRBV7-6 and TRBJ2-1; TRBD2 is a possible D gene (5 bases). From germline, CDR1 is SGHVS and CDR2 FNYEAQ. The CDR3 contains 13 residues. V was trimmed by 6 bases and J by 4 bases, leaving 10 bases between them. As DNA, the CDR3 is TGTGCCAGCAGTTGGACTGGATACAATGAGCAGTTCTTC. Translation: CASSWTGYNEQFF.

This chain joins TRBV5-1 and TRBJ2-2; no definite D call. This CDR3 spans 13 amino acids. The V and J ends lost 3 bases and 5 bases respectively, with 8 bases between them. Germline lookup yields CDR1 SGHRS and CDR2 YFSETQ. The CDR3 nucleotides read TGCGCCAGCAGCTCCGAAGGAACCGGGGAGCTGTTTTTT. Amino acids: CASSSEGTGELFF.

This chain links TRBV28 with TRBJ2-7, with D perhaps matching TRBD2 (5 bases). Germline V gene lookup returns CDR1 MDHEN and CDR2 SYDVKM. The CDR3 is made up of 14 amino acids. The ends were cut back, 3 bases at V and 3 bases at J, with 12 bases in the middle. The CDR3 DNA reads TGTGCCAGCAGTTTCGGACTGGAGTACTACGAGCAGTACTTC. Its protein is CASSFGLEYYEQYF.